The entry that follows covers one TCR beta chain sequence. The data derive from a study of monozygotic twins with inflammatory bowel disease. The CDR3 contains 12 residues. TCRdb reprocessed the 5' RACE reads and keeps a single row for each CDR3 protein, giving no DNA. The table for this sample gives some 130,000 distinct CDR3 sequences. The origin of this receptor is a human donor with ulcerative colitis or Crohn's disease, or a healthy co-twin of an affected twin (not recorded which). The material sequenced was blood. This chain joins TRBV12-3 or TRBV12-4 and TRBJ2-4; the TCRdb D gene call, TRBD1, has no DNA to confirm it. This CDR3 is CASRDVTDREYF.